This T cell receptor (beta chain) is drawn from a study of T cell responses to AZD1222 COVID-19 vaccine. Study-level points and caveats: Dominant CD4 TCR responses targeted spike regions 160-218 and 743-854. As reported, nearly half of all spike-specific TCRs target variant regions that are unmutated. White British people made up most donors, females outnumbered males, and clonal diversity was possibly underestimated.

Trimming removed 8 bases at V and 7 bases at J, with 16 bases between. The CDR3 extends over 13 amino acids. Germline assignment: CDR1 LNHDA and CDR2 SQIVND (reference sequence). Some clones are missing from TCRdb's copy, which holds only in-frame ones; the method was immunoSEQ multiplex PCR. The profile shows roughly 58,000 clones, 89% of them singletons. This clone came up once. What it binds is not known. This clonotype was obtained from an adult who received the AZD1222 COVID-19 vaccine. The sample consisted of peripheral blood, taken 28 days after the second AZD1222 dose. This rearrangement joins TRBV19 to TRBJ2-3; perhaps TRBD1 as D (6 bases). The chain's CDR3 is CASRPSGVHTQYF. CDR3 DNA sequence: TGTGCCAGTCGACCCTCAGGGGTCCATACGCAGTATTTT.